The rows below give T cell receptor beta chains drawn from one sample of a study of response to subunit inactivated influenza vaccine. MiXCR, run by TCRdb on the RT-PCR reads, gives a single entry per CDR3 protein. The sample holds around 650,000 distinct CDR3 sequences, approximately 14% seen once. This sample comprised PBMCs from blood, obtained 12 days after vaccination. All receptors derive from a man aged 45-65 years who received an inactivated influenza vaccine. The CDR3 runs from the conserved cysteine through the conserved F or W. The order of the fields is V gene, clone size, D gene, J gene, CDR3 DNA, CDR3 protein. A D gene is named only where the DNA matches it firmly. Clone size appears in some rows only: once, few, many, or a class for an expanded clone.

V gene: TRBV7-9
clone size: -
D gene: TRBD2
J gene: TRBJ2-1
CDR3 DNA: TGTGCCAGCAGAACTAGCGGGACGCACCACAATGAGCAGTTCTTC
CDR3 protein: CASRTSGTHHNEQFF

V gene: TRBV20-1
clone size: -
D gene: -
J gene: TRBJ1-2
CDR3 DNA: TGCAGCGGGGTGTCAGATCGGTCGAAGTATGGCTACACCTTC
CDR3 protein: CSGVSDRSKYGYTF

V gene: TRBV7-7
clone size: -
D gene: -
J gene: TRBJ2-5
CDR3 DNA: TGTGCTAGCAGCCCAGGTGAAGGTCAAGAGACCCAGTACTTC
CDR3 protein: CASSPGEGQETQYF

V gene: TRBV12-3/TRBV12-4
clone size: many
D gene: -
J gene: TRBJ2-7
CDR3 DNA: TGTGCCAGCAGCCGTAGGGCTTACGAGCAGTACTTC
CDR3 protein: CASSRRAYEQYF

V gene: TRBV7-2
clone size: few
D gene: TRBD1
J gene: TRBJ1-1
CDR3 DNA: TGTGCCAGCATAAAGACAGGGGGCGCAGGGACTGAAGCTTTCTTT
CDR3 protein: CASIKTGGAGTEAFF

V gene: TRBV5-1
clone size: few
D gene: TRBD2
J gene: TRBJ2-3
CDR3 DNA: TGCGCCAGCAGCCTGAATAGCGGGAGAGAGAGGACAGATACGCAGTATTTT
CDR3 protein: CASSLNSGRERTDTQYF

V gene: TRBV6-6
clone size: -
D gene: -
J gene: TRBJ1-2
CDR3 DNA: TGTGCCAGCAGACGACAGGATCCTTATGGCTACACCTTC
CDR3 protein: CASRRQDPYGYTF

V gene: TRBV12-3/TRBV12-4
clone size: many
D gene: TRBD2
J gene: TRBJ2-1
CDR3 DNA: TGTGCCAGCAGTTTAAGGCTAGCGGGAGGGCGATACTCCTACAATGAGCAGTTCTTC
CDR3 protein: CASSLRLAGGRYSYNEQFF

V gene: TRBV19
clone size: once
D gene: -
J gene: TRBJ2-5
CDR3 DNA: TGTGCCAGTAGTTCACCCGGTTTCAGCCAAGAGACCCAGTACTTC
CDR3 protein: CASSSPGFSQETQYF

V gene: TRBV27
clone size: -
D gene: -
J gene: TRBJ2-1
CDR3 DNA: TGTGCCAGCAGTCCTAGGGACGGCTACAATGAGCAGTTCTTC
CDR3 protein: CASSPRDGYNEQFF

V gene: TRBV6-5
clone size: -
D gene: -
J gene: TRBJ1-2
CDR3 DNA: TGTGCCAGCAGTTACTCGACATCCCGCTATGGCTACACCTTC
CDR3 protein: CASSYSTSRYGYTF

V gene: TRBV4-2
clone size: few
D gene: TRBD2
J gene: TRBJ2-1
CDR3 DNA: TGTGCCAGCAGCCCTCCAGGGAGGGAGGATGAGCAGTTCTTC
CDR3 protein: CASSPPGREDEQFF

V gene: TRBV6-5
clone size: -
D gene: -
J gene: TRBJ2-2
CDR3 DNA: TGTGCCAGCAGTTACCCAGACTCGAACACCGGGGAGCTGTTTTTT
CDR3 protein: CASSYPDSNTGELFF

V gene: TRBV5-1
clone size: -
D gene: -
J gene: TRBJ2-2
CDR3 DNA: TGCGCCAGCAGCTTGGCAGGGGATAACACCGGGGAGCTGTTTTTT
CDR3 protein: CASSLAGDNTGELFF

V gene: TRBV5-1
clone size: -
D gene: -
J gene: TRBJ2-5
CDR3 DNA: TGCGCCAGCACCGATTTGGGGGGCGCGGAGACCCAGTACTTC
CDR3 protein: CASTDLGGAETQYF

V gene: TRBV6-1
clone size: -
D gene: -
J gene: TRBJ1-6
CDR3 DNA: TGTGCCAGCAGTGAAACGGTTGGAGGTAATTCACCCCTCCACTTT
CDR3 protein: CASSETVGGNSPLHF

V gene: TRBV12-3/TRBV12-4
clone size: few
D gene: -
J gene: TRBJ2-1
CDR3 DNA: TGTGCCAGCAGTTTAAGAACAGGGCTCAATGAGCAGTTCTTC
CDR3 protein: CASSLRTGLNEQFF

V gene: TRBV10-3
clone size: -
D gene: -
J gene: TRBJ2-7
CDR3 DNA: TGTGCCATCAGTGAGTCTAGGGACGGAGCCTACGAGCAGTACTTC
CDR3 protein: CAISESRDGAYEQYF

V gene: TRBV30
clone size: -
D gene: TRBD1
J gene: TRBJ2-7
CDR3 DNA: TGTGCCTGGACCGTACCAGGCAGGGGGCTCGAGCAGTACTTC
CDR3 protein: CAWTVPGRGLEQYF

V gene: TRBV7-9
clone size: few
D gene: TRBD1
J gene: TRBJ1-2
CDR3 DNA: TGTGCCAGCAGCCGTGGACAGGGCTACTATGGCTACACCTTC
CDR3 protein: CASSRGQGYYGYTF

V gene: TRBV6-5
clone size: many
D gene: -
J gene: TRBJ1-1
CDR3 DNA: TGTGCCAGCAGTTACAAGGAGGGTGGGACTGAAGCTTTCTTT
CDR3 protein: CASSYKEGGTEAFF

V gene: TRBV5-1
clone size: -
D gene: -
J gene: TRBJ1-2
CDR3 DNA: TGCGCCAGCAGTGGTAGGGATGCAGGGGATGGCTACACCTTC
CDR3 protein: CASSGRDAGDGYTF

V gene: TRBV5-5
clone size: many
D gene: -
J gene: TRBJ2-2
CDR3 DNA: TGTGCCAGCAGCGAATCCGTCGCGAACACCGGGGAGCTGTTTTTT
CDR3 protein: CASSESVANTGELFF

V gene: TRBV20-1
clone size: -
D gene: -
J gene: TRBJ2-7
CDR3 DNA: TGCAGTGCTTTTTCCCTTAGACAGTCACTGGGGGAGCAGTACTTC
CDR3 protein: CSAFSLRQSLGEQYF

V gene: TRBV28
clone size: few
D gene: -
J gene: TRBJ2-7
CDR3 DNA: TGTGCCAGCGAAAGAGGGAGCTCCTACGAGCAGTACTTC
CDR3 protein: CASERGSSYEQYF

V gene: TRBV28
clone size: -
D gene: TRBD1
J gene: TRBJ2-3
CDR3 DNA: TGTGCCAGCCTAAGGGGCAGGGGGCGTTCGGATACGCAGTATTTT
CDR3 protein: CASLRGRGRSDTQYF

V gene: TRBV5-1
clone size: few
D gene: TRBD2
J gene: TRBJ2-5
CDR3 DNA: TGCGCCAGCAACGCGGCGGGGGGCCAAGAGACCCAGTACTTC
CDR3 protein: CASNAAGGQETQYF

V gene: TRBV12-3/TRBV12-4
clone size: -
D gene: TRBD1
J gene: TRBJ2-1
CDR3 DNA: TGTGCCAGCAGACCTGACAGGGGGCGTGAGAATGAGCAGTTCTTC
CDR3 protein: CASRPDRGRENEQFF

V gene: TRBV24-1
clone size: few
D gene: -
J gene: TRBJ2-3
CDR3 DNA: TGTGCCACCAGTGATCATCTGAACACAGATACGCAGTATTTT
CDR3 protein: CATSDHLNTDTQYF

V gene: TRBV7-2
clone size: many
D gene: -
J gene: TRBJ2-3
CDR3 DNA: TGTGCCAGCAGCTTTAGCACAGATACGCAGTATTTT
CDR3 protein: CASSFSTDTQYF

V gene: TRBV5-1
clone size: few
D gene: -
J gene: TRBJ2-3
CDR3 DNA: TGCGCCAGCAGCCCGGCAAGGGCGATAGATACGCAGTATTTT
CDR3 protein: CASSPARAIDTQYF

V gene: TRBV20-1
clone size: -
D gene: TRBD2
J gene: TRBJ2-3
CDR3 DNA: TGCAGTGGATCGGGACTGCGGACTAGCGGGGCCACAGATACGCAGTATTTT
CDR3 protein: CSGSGLRTSGATDTQYF

V gene: TRBV12-3/TRBV12-4
clone size: many
D gene: TRBD2
J gene: TRBJ2-3
CDR3 DNA: TGTGCCAGCAACCAGGGCGCTAGCGGTAGACTCAGCACAGATACGCAGTATTTT
CDR3 protein: CASNQGASGRLSTDTQYF

V gene: TRBV7-2
clone size: few
D gene: TRBD1
J gene: TRBJ1-2
CDR3 DNA: TGTGCCAGCAGCTTATCGCCAGGGACAGATGGCTACACCTTC
CDR3 protein: CASSLSPGTDGYTF

V gene: TRBV27
clone size: -
D gene: -
J gene: TRBJ2-7
CDR3 DNA: TGTGCCAGCAGTTTAGAAGCGGGTGGTCTCTACGAGCAGTACTTC
CDR3 protein: CASSLEAGGLYEQYF

V gene: TRBV20-1
clone size: many
D gene: -
J gene: TRBJ2-5
CDR3 DNA: TGCAGTGCTAGCGGGGACGTCGAGACCCAGTACTTC
CDR3 protein: CSASGDVETQYF

V gene: TRBV7-9
clone size: -
D gene: TRBD2
J gene: TRBJ2-5
CDR3 DNA: TGTGCCAGCAGCTTAGTGGTAGCGGGATATCGGGAGACCCAGTACTTC
CDR3 protein: CASSLVVAGYRETQYF

V gene: TRBV29-1
clone size: many
D gene: -
J gene: TRBJ2-1
CDR3 DNA: TGCAGCGTTGCCATTGAGCAGTTCTTC
CDR3 protein: CSVAIEQFF

V gene: TRBV29-1
clone size: few
D gene: -
J gene: TRBJ2-1
CDR3 DNA: TGCAGCGTTGCGCGGGGAAGTATTAATGAGCAGTTCTTC
CDR3 protein: CSVARGSINEQFF

V gene: TRBV12-3/TRBV12-4
clone size: -
D gene: -
J gene: TRBJ2-7
CDR3 DNA: TGTGCCAGCAGCCGGACGCTCTACGAGCAGTACTTC
CDR3 protein: CASSRTLYEQYF

V gene: TRBV11-2
clone size: few
D gene: -
J gene: TRBJ1-1
CDR3 DNA: TGTGCCAGCAGCGGGTGGGGCACTGAAGCTTTCTTT
CDR3 protein: CASSGWGTEAFF

V gene: TRBV4-2
clone size: -
D gene: TRBD2
J gene: TRBJ2-7
CDR3 DNA: TGTGCCAGCAGCCCCTCGCGGGAGTTAAGTCTCGAGCAGTACTTC
CDR3 protein: CASSPSRELSLEQYF

V gene: TRBV11-2
clone size: many
D gene: TRBD1
J gene: TRBJ2-7
CDR3 DNA: TGTGCCAGCAGTCCAAATAGGGGCAGGGGGCCCCCCTACGAGCAGTACTTC
CDR3 protein: CASSPNRGRGPPYEQYF

V gene: TRBV27
clone size: -
D gene: -
J gene: TRBJ1-2
CDR3 DNA: TGTGCCAGCAGTTCCTCCGGTCAGGGGAACTATGGCTACACCTTC
CDR3 protein: CASSSSGQGNYGYTF

V gene: TRBV9
clone size: -
D gene: TRBD1
J gene: TRBJ2-2
CDR3 DNA: TGTGCCAGCAGCGTAACACAGGGGGCCACCGGGGAGCTGTTTTTT
CDR3 protein: CASSVTQGATGELFF

V gene: TRBV28
clone size: -
D gene: -
J gene: TRBJ2-3
CDR3 DNA: TGTGCCAGCGGAGAGCGGGATACGCAGTATTTT
CDR3 protein: CASGERDTQYF

V gene: TRBV12-3/TRBV12-4
clone size: many
D gene: TRBD1
J gene: TRBJ1-2
CDR3 DNA: TGTGCCAGCAGCCGGGACAGGGGATATGGCTACACCTTC
CDR3 protein: CASSRDRGYGYTF

V gene: TRBV6-1
clone size: few
D gene: -
J gene: TRBJ1-1
CDR3 DNA: TGTGCCAGCATACGGGGCGTCGAGAACACTGAAGCTTTCTTT
CDR3 protein: CASIRGVENTEAFF

V gene: TRBV3-1
clone size: few
D gene: -
J gene: TRBJ2-6
CDR3 DNA: TGTGCCAGCAGCCAAAGTCCAGGTATCGCTGGGGCCAACGTCCTGACTTTC
CDR3 protein: CASSQSPGIAGANVLTF

V gene: TRBV7-2
clone size: -
D gene: -
J gene: TRBJ2-7
CDR3 DNA: TGTGCCAGCAGCCCGGGACCCTACTTATCCTACGAGCAGTACTTC
CDR3 protein: CASSPGPYLSYEQYF

V gene: TRBV5-1
clone size: -
D gene: TRBD2
J gene: TRBJ2-1
CDR3 DNA: TGCGCCAGCAGCTTGGAGGCGGGGGGGTATGAGCAGTTCTTC
CDR3 protein: CASSLEAGGYEQFF

V gene: TRBV3-1
clone size: few
D gene: -
J gene: TRBJ1-4
CDR3 DNA: TGTGCCAGCAGCCAGCTTGAAAAACTGTTTTTT
CDR3 protein: CASSQLEKLFF

V gene: TRBV20-1
clone size: -
D gene: -
J gene: TRBJ2-7
CDR3 DNA: TGCAGTGCCCAAGCGGTGAGCTCCTACGAGCAGTACTTC
CDR3 protein: CSAQAVSSYEQYF

V gene: TRBV7-2
clone size: few
D gene: -
J gene: TRBJ2-5
CDR3 DNA: TGTGCCAGCAGCTTCGCCAGCAACCAAGAGACCCAGTACTTC
CDR3 protein: CASSFASNQETQYF